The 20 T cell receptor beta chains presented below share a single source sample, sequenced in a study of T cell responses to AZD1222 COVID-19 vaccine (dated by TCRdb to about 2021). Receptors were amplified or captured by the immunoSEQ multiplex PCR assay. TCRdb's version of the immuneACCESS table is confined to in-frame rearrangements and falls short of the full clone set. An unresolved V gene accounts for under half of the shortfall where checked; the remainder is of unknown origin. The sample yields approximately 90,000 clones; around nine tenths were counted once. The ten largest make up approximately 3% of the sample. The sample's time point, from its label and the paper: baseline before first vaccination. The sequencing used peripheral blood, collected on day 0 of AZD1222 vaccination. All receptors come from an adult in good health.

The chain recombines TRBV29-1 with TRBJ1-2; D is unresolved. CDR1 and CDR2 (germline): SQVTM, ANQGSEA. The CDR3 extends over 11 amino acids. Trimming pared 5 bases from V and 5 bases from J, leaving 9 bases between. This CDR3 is CSVYDGYGYTF. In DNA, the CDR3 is TGCAGCGTTTATGACGGATATGGCTACACCTTC.

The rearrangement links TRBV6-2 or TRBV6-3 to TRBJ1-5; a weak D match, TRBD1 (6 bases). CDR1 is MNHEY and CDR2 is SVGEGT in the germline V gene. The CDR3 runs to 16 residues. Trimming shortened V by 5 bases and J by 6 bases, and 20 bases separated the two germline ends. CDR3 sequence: CASSPSLYREGQPQHF. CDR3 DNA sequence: TGTGCCAGCAGTCCGTCCCTGTACAGGGAAGGTCAGCCCCAGCATTTT.

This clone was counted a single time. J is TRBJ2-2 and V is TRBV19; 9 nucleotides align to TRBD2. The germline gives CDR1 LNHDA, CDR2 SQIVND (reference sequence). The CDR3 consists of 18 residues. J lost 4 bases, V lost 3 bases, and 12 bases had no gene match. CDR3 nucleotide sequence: TGTGCCAGTAGTATGGGGCCGTTCGCGGGAGGGATCACCGGGGAGCTGTTTTTT. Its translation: CASSMGPFAGGITGELFF.

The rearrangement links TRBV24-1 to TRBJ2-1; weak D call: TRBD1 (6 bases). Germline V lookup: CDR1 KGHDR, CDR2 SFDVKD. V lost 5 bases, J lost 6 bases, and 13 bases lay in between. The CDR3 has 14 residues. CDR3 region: CATSGGQRFNEQFF. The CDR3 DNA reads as TGTGCCACCAGTGGGGGGCAGAGGTTCAATGAGCAGTTCTTC.

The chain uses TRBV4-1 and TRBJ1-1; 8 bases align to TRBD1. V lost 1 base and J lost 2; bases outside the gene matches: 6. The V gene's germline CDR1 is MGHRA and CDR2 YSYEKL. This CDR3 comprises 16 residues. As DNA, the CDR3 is TGCGCCAGCAGCCAAGTTGCCGGGACAGGCAACACTGAAGCTTTCTTT. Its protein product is CASSQVAGTGNTEAFF.

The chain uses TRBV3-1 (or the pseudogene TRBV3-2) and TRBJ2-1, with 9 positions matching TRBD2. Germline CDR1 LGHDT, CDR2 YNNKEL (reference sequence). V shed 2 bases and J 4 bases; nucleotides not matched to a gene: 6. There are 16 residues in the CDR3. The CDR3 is CASSQTGTSQYNEQFF. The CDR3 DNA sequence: TGTGCCAGCAGCCAAACCGGGACTAGCCAATACAATGAGCAGTTCTTC.

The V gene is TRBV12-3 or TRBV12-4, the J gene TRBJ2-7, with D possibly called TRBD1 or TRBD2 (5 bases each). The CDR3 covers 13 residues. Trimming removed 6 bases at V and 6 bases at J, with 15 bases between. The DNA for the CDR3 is TGTGCCAGCAGCCAAGGGACCCGCCTCGAGCAGTACTTC. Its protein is CASSQGTRLEQYF.

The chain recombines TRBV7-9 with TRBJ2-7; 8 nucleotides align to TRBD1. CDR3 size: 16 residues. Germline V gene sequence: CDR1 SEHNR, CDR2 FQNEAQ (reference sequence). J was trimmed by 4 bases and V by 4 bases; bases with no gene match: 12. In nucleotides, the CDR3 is TGTGCCAGCAGCTCTAAAAAACAGGGGGAGATGTACGAGCAGTACTTC. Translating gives CASSSKKQGEMYEQYF. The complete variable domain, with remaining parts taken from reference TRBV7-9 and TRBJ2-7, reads DTGVSQNPRHKITKRGQNVTFRCDPISEHNRLYWYRQTLGQGPEFLTYFQNEAQLEKSRLLSDRFSAERPKGSFSTLEIQRTEQGDSAMYLCASSSKKQGEMYEQYFGPGTRLTVT.

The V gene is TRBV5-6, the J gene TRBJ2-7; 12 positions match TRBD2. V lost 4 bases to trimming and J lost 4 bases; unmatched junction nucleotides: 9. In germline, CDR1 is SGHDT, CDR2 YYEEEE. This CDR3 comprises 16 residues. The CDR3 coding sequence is TGTGCCAGCAGCCCCACGACTAGCGGGGGCCAATACGAGCAGTACTTC. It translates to CASSPTTSGGQYEQYF.

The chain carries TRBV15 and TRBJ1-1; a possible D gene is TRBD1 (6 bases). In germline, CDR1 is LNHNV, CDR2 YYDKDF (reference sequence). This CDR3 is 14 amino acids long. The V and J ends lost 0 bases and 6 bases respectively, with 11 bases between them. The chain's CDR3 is CATSRDTGLAEAFF. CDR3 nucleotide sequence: TGTGCCACCAGCAGAGATACAGGGTTGGCTGAAGCTTTCTTT.

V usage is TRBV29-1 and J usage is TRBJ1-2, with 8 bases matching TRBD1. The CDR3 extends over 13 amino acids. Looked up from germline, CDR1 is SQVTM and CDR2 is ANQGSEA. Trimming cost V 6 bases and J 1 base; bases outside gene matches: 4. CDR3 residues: CSVGQVVNYGYTF. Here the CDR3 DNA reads TGCAGCGTGGGACAGGTGGTTAACTATGGCTACACCTTC.

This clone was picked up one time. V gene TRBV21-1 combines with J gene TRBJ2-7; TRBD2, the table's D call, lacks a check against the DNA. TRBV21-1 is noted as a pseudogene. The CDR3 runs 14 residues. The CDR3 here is CASSKGREEYEQYF. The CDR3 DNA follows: TGTGCCAGCAGCAAAGGCAGGGAGGAATACGAGCAGTACTTC.

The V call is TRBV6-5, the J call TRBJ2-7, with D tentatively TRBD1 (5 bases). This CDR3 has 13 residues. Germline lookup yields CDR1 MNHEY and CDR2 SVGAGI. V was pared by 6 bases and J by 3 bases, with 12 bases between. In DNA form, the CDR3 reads TGTGCCAGCAGGCCTCTTAGGGGCTACGAGCAGTACTTC. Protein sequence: CASRPLRGYEQYF.

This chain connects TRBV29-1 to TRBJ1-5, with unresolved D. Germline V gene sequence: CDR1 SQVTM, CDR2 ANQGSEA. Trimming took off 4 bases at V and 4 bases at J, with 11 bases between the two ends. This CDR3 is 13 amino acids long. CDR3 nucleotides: TGCAGCGTTGGGGGTGGAAATAATCAGCCCCAGCATTTT. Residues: CSVGGGNNQPQHF.

The CDR3 nucleotides read TGTGCCAGCAGCTCGGACCCCAGCGAGCAGTACTTC. Protein sequence: CASSSDPSEQYF. The rearrangement links TRBV7-9 to TRBJ2-7; no firm D call. CDR1 and CDR2 from the germline V gene are SEHNR and FQNEAQ (reference sequence). V was cut by 4 bases and J by 6 bases, with 10 bases left in between. The CDR3 has 12 amino acids.

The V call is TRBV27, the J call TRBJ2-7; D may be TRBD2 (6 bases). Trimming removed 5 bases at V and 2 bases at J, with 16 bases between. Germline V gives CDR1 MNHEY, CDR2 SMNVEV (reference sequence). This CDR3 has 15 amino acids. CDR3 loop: CASSPMTGTPYEQYF. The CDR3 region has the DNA TGTGCCAGCAGTCCGATGACTGGGACTCCCTACGAGCAGTACTTC.

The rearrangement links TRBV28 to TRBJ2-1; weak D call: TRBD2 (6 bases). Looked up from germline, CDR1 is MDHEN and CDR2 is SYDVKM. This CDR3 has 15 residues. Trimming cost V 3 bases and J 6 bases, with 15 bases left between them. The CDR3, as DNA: TGTGCCAGCAGTTTTTTCCGGGAGATAAGCAATGAGCAGTTCTTC. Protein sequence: CASSFFREISNEQFF.

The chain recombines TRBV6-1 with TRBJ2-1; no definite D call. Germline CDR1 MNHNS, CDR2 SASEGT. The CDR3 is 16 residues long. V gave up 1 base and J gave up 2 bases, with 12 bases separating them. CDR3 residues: CASSEEVVPPYNEQFF. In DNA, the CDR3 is TGTGCCAGCAGTGAAGAAGTCGTGCCCCCCTACAATGAGCAGTTCTTC.

The CDR3 here is CASSQEGYRQLMNTEAFF. The CDR3 DNA is TGTGCCAGCAGCCAAGAAGGGTACCGACAGCTGATGAACACTGAAGCTTTCTTT. V is TRBV3-1 (or the pseudogene TRBV3-2) and J is TRBJ1-1, with D possibly TRBD1 on 5 matching bases. The V end lost 0 bases, the J end lost 0 bases, and 17 bases lay between the germline ends. The CDR3 covers 18 residues. Germline V CDR1 and CDR2: LGHDT, YNNKEL (reference sequence).

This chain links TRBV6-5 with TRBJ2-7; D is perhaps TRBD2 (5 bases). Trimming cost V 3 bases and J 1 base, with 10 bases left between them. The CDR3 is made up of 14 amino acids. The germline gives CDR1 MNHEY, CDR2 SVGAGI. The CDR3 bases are TGTGCCAGCAGTTATGCGGGTATTTCCTACGAGCAGTACTTC. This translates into CASSYAGISYEQYF.